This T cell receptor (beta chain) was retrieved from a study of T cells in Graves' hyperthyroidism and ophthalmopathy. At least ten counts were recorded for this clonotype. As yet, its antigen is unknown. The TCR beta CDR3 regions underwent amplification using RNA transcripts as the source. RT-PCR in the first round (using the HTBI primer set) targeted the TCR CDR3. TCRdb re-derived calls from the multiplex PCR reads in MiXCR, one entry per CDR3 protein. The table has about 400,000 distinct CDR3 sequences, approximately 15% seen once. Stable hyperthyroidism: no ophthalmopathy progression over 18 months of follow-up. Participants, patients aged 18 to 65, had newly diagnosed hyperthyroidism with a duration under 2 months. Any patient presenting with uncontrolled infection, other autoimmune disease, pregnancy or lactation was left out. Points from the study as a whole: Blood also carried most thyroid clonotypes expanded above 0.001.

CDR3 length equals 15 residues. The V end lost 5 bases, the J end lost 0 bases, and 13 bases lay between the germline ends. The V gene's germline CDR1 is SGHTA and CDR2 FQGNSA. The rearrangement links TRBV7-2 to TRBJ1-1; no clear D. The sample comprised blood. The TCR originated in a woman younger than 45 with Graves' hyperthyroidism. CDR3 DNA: TGTGCCAGCAGCCCCTTGGGCAGATTGAACACTGAAGCTTTCTTT. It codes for CASSPLGRLNTEAFF.